The present entry profiles one TCR beta chain with its context. The sample is drawn from a study of blood T cell repertoires in COVID-19. Some clones are missing from TCRdb's copy, which holds only in-frame ones; the method was immunoSEQ multiplex PCR. Here the sample spans some 300,000 clones, over 85% being singletons. The material sequenced was peripheral blood. The receptor was isolated from a woman in her 30s with COVID-19, enrolled during active disease.

CDR3 nucleotide sequence: TGTGCCAGCAGCTTGGGGCAGAACTATTATGGCTACACCTTC. This codes for CASSLGQNYYGYTF. The chain joins TRBV5-6 to TRBJ1-2; D remains unclear. The germline gives CDR1 SGHDT, CDR2 YYEEEE. The germline V and J ends were trimmed by 0 bases and 5 bases, with 11 bases remaining between them. The CDR3 length is 14 residues.